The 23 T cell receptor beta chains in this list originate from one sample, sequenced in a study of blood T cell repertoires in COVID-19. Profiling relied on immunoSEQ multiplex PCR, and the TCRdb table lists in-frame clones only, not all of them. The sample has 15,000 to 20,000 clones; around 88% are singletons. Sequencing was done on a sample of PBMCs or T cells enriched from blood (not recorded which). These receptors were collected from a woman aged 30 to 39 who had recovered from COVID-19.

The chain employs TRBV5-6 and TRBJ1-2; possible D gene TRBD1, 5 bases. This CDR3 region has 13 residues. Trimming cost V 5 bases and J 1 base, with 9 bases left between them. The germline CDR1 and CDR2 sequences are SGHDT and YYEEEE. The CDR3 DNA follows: TGTGCCAGCAGAGAGACAGATAACTATGGCTACACCTTC. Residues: CASRETDNYGYTF.

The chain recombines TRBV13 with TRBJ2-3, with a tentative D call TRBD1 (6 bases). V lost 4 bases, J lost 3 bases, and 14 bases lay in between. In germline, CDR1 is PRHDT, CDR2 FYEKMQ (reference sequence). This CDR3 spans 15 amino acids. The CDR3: CASSSRTRGTDTQYF. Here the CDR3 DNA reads TGTGCCAGCAGCTCAAGGACCAGGGGTACAGATACGCAGTATTTT.

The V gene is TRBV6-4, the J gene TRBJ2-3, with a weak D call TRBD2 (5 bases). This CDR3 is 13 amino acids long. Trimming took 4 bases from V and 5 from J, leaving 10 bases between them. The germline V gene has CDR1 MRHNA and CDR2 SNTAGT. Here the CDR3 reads CASSVRAEDTQYF. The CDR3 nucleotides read TGTGCCAGCAGTGTCCGAGCGGAAGATACGCAGTATTTT.

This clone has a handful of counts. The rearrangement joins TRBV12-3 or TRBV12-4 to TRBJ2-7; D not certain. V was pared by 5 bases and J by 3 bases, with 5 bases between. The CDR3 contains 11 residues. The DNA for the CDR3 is TGTGCCAGCAGTACCAGCTACGAGCAGTACTTC. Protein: CASSTSYEQYF.

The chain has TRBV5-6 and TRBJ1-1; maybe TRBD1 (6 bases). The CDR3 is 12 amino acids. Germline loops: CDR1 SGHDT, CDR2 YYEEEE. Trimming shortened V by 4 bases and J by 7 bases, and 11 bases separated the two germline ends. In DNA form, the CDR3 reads TGTGCCAGCAGCCAGGGGCGGTATGAAGCTTTCTTT. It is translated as CASSQGRYEAFF.

The CDR3 DNA is TGCGCCAGCACCTTCGGGGAGCTCTCTGGAAACACCATATATTTT. It translates to CASTFGELSGNTIYF. The rearrangement joins TRBV10-2 to TRBJ1-3; D not resolved. The CDR3 totals 15 residues. Germline lookup yields CDR1 WSHSY and CDR2 SAAADI. V was pared by 7 bases and J by 0 bases, with 13 bases between.

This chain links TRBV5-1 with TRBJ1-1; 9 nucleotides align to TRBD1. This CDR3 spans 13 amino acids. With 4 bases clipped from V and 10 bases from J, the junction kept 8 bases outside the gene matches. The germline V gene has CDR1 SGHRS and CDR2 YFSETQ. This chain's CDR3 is CASSRWTGEIAFF. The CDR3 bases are TGCGCCAGCAGCCGGTGGACAGGGGAGATAGCTTTCTTT.

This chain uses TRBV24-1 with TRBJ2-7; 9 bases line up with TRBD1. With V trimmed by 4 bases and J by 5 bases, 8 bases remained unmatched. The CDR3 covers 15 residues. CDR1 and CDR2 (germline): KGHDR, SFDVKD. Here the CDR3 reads CATSDSGQGLHEQYF. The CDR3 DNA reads TGTGCCACCAGTGACTCAGGACAGGGGTTACACGAGCAGTACTTC.

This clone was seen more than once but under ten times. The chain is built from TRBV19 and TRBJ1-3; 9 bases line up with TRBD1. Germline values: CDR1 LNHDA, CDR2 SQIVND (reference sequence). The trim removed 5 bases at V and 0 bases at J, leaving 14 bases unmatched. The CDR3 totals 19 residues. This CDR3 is CASSPGGQGQRISGNTIYF. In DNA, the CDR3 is TGTGCCAGTAGTCCCGGGGGACAGGGACAACGAATCTCTGGAAACACCATATATTTT.

This CDR3 is CASSPGGAGTEAFF. The CDR3, as DNA: TGTGCCAGCAGTCCCGGAGGGGCGGGCACTGAAGCTTTCTTT. The chain is built from TRBV27 and TRBJ1-1; weak D call: TRBD1 (5 bases). This CDR3 comprises 14 residues. Between the trimmed V and J ends, which lost 5 bases and 4 bases, there was a span of 14 bases. Germline values: CDR1 MNHEY, CDR2 SMNVEV (reference sequence).

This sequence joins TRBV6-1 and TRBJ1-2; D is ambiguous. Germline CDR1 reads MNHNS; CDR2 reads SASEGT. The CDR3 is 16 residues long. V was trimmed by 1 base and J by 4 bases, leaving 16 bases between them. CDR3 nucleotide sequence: TGTGCCAGCAGTGAAGATTTTGGCGGCGGAAGCTATGGCTACACCTTC. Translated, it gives CASSEDFGGGSYGYTF.

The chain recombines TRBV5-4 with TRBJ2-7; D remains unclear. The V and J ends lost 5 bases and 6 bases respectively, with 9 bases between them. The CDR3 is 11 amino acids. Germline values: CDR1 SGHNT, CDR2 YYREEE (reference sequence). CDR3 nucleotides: TGTGCCAGCAGTGCGGCCAGCGAGCAGTACTTC. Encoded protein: CASSAASEQYF.

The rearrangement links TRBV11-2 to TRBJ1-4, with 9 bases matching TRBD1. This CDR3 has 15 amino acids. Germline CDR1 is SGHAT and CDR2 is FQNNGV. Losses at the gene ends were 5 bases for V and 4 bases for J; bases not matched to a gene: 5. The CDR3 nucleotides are TGTGCCAGCAGCCCAACAGGGGGCCGTAATGAAAAACTGTTTTTT. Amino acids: CASSPTGGRNEKLFF.

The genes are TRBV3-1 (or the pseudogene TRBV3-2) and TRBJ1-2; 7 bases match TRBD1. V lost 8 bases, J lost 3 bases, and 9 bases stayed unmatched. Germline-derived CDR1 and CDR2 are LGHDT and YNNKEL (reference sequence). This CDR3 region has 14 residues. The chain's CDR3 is CASYREGADYGYTF. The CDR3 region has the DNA TGTGCCAGCTACCGGGAGGGGGCCGACTATGGCTACACCTTC.

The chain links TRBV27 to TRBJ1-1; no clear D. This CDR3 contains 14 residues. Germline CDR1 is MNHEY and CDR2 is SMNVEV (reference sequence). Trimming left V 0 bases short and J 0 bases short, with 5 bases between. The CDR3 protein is CASSLSGVNTEAFF. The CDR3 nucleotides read TGTGCCAGCAGTTTATCGGGAGTGAACACTGAAGCTTTCTTT.

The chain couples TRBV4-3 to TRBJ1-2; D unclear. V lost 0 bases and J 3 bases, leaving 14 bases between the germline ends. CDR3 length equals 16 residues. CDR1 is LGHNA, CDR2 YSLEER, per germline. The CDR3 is CASSQDLDGSYYGYTF. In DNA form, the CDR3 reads TGCGCCAGCAGCCAAGATCTAGACGGCTCTTACTATGGCTACACCTTC.

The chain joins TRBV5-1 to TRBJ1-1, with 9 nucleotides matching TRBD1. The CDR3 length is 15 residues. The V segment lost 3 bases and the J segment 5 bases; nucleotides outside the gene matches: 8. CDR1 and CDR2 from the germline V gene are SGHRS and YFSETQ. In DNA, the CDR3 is TGCGCCAGCAGCTCATTACAGGGGGCGCCTACTGAAGCTTTCTTT. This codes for CASSSLQGAPTEAFF.

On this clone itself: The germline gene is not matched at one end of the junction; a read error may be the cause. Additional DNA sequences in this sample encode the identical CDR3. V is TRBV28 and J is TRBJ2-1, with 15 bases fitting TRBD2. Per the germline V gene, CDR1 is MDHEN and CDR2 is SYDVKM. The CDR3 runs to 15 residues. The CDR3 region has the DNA TGTGCCAGTAGTTTAGGACTAGCGGGGGGGAATGAGCAGTTCTTC. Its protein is CASSLGLAGGNEQFF. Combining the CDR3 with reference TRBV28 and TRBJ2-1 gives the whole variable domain DVKVTQSSRYLVKRTGEKVFLECVQDMDHENMFWYRQDPGLGLRLIYFSYDVKMKEKGDIPEGYSVSREKKERFSLILESASTNQTSMYLCASSLGLAGGNEQFFGPGTRLTVL.

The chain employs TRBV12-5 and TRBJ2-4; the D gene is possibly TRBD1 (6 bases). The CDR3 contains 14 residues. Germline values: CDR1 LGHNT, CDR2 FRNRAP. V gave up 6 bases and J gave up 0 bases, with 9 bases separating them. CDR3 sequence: CASGTRGAKNIQYF. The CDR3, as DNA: TGTGCTAGTGGGACCAGGGGAGCCAAAAACATTCAGTACTTC. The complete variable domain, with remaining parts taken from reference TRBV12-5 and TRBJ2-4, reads DARVTQTPRHKVTEMGQEVTMRCQPILGHNTVFWYRQTMMQGLELLAYFRNRAPLDDSGMPKDRFSAEMPDATLATLKIQPSEPRDSAVYFCASGTRGAKNIQYFGAGTRLSVL.

The CDR3 reads CASSYNPSGDTEAFF. For the CDR3, the DNA is TGTGCCAGCAGTTACAACCCCTCCGGGGACACTGAAGCTTTCTTT. The chain has TRBV6-5 and TRBJ1-1; unclear D gene. The CDR3 sequence is 15 residues long. From germline, CDR1 is MNHEY and CDR2 SVGAGI. V shed 2 bases and J shed 3 bases, with 13 bases lying between them.

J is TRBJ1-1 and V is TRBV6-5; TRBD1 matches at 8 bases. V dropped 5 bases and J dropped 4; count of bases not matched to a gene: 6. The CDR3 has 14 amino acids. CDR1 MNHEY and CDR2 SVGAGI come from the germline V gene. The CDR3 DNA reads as TGTGCCAGCAGTACAAGGACAGGGAGCACTGAAGCTTTCTTT. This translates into CASSTRTGSTEAFF.

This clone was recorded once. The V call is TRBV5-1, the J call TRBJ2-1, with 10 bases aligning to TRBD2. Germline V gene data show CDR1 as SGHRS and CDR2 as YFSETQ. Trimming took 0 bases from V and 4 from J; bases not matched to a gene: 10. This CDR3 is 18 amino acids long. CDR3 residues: CASSLDLAGEGTYNEQFF. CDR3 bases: TGCGCCAGCAGCTTGGACCTAGCGGGGGAAGGTACATACAATGAGCAGTTCTTC. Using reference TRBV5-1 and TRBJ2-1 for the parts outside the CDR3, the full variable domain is KAGVTQTPRYLIKTRGQQVTLSCSPISGHRSVSWYQQTPGQGLQFLFEYFSETQRNKGNFPGRFSGRQFSNSRSEMNVSTLELGDSALYLCASSLDLAGEGTYNEQFFGPGTRLTVL.

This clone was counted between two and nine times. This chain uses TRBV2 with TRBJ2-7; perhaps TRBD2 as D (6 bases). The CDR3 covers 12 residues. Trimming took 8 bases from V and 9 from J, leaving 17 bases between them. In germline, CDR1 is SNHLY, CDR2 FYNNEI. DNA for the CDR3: TGTGCCAGCTCCAGGAGCCCCGGGGGGCAGTACTTC. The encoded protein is CASSRSPGGQYF.